Following are 17 T cell receptor beta chains from one sample sequenced in a study of regulatory T cells in long-lasting Graves disease. Arm-PCR of CDR3 regions and iRepertoire HTBI primers were used to build TCR beta libraries. Using its own MiXCR run on the multiplex PCR reads, TCRdb lists one record per CDR3 protein. The sample yields around 320,000 distinct CDR3 sequences, around 15% seen once. Time point meaning: newly diagnosed GD, antithyroid drugs for less than 3 months. PBMC-extracted RNA yielded the TCR library. These same data were also listed under a study on T cells in Graves' hyperthyroidism and ophthalmopathy.

The sample in question was peripheral blood mononuclear cells (PBMCs), obtained at new diagnosis, from a patient treated with antithyroid drugs. The receptors come from a man aged 40-50 years with Graves disease.

There are many counts of this clonotype. V and J are TRBV3-1 and TRBJ2-1, with 7 bases lining up with TRBD1. The CDR3 spans 14 residues. Trimming removed 3 bases from V and 4 bases from J; junction bases left unmatched: 3. Germline CDR1 is LGHDT and CDR2 is YNNKEL (reference sequence). The DNA of the CDR3 is TGTGCCAGCAGCCAGGGGACAGAATACAATGAGCAGTTCTTC. Residues: CASSQGTEYNEQFF.

In this sample, this clonotype turned up many times. The CDR3 is CASSPGGGTLYEQYF. The CDR3, as DNA: TGTGCCAGCAGTCCAGGGGGAGGGACACTCTACGAGCAGTACTTC. The chain is built from TRBV28 and TRBJ2-7; D tentatively fits TRBD1 or TRBD2 (7 bases each). Deletions cut 5 bases from V and 3 bases from J, with 17 bases between. Germline assignment: CDR1 MDHEN and CDR2 SYDVKM. The length of the CDR3 is 15 residues.

This clonotype was counted at least ten times. The rearrangement links TRBV20-1 to TRBJ1-5; a possible D gene is TRBD1 (5 bases). Germline lookup yields CDR1 DFQATT and CDR2 SNEGSKA (reference sequence). The CDR3 runs 15 residues. Trimming left V 4 bases short and J 0 bases short, with 13 bases between. This CDR3 reads CSAKEAGSSNQPQHF. For the CDR3, the DNA is TGCAGTGCTAAGGAGGCAGGGAGTAGCAATCAGCCCCAGCATTTT.

This clonotype appeared many times. The chain has TRBV6-5 and TRBJ2-5; D might be TRBD1 (5 bases). Germline V CDR1 and CDR2: MNHEY, SVGAGI. The CDR3 consists of 14 residues. Trimming stripped 0 bases from V and 1 base from J, with 6 bases between. For the CDR3, the DNA is TGTGCCAGCAGTTACTCTGACAGCCAAGAGACCCAGTACTTC. This gives the protein CASSYSDSQETQYF.

This clonotype came up many times. The rearrangement uses TRBV2 and TRBJ1-1, with D perhaps TRBD1 (5 bases). Trimming removed 7 bases from V and 4 bases from J, with 16 bases in between. The germline gives CDR1 SNHLY, CDR2 FYNNEI. The CDR3 is made up of 14 amino acids. The chain's CDR3 is CASTLLQRGTEAFF. CDR3 DNA: TGTGCCAGCACCCTTTTGCAGAGGGGCACTGAAGCTTTCTTT.

The sample holds many counts of this clonotype. The rearrangement uses TRBV11-2 and TRBJ2-5, with 7 bases identical to TRBD2. Looked up from germline, CDR1 is SGHAT and CDR2 is FQNNGV. The CDR3 spans 14 residues. The trim removed 5 bases at V and 5 bases at J, leaving 8 bases unmatched. The CDR3 coding sequence is TGTGCCAGCAGCGAAGGGGAGGGATGGGAGACCCAGTACTTC. This sequence encodes CASSEGEGWETQYF.

This clonotype was recorded many times. V gene TRBV11-1 combines with J gene TRBJ2-5; TRBD1 might be the D (5 bases). Trimming cost V 2 bases and J 4 bases, with 20 bases left between them. The CDR3 covers 17 residues. CDR1 and CDR2 (germline): SGHAT, FQDESV (reference sequence). The CDR3 loop is CASSLRSRQGGGETQYF. CDR3 DNA sequence: TGTGCCAGCAGCTTAAGGTCCCGCCAGGGCGGTGGAGAGACCCAGTACTTC.

This clonotype was found many times. This chain uses TRBV7-9 with TRBJ1-1, with no clear D. Germline V gene lookup returns CDR1 SEHNR and CDR2 FQNEAQ (reference sequence). Trimming took off 4 bases at V and 7 bases at J, with 22 bases between the two ends. The CDR3 is made up of 16 amino acids. CDR3 sequence: CASSSRRQVRPIEAFF. The CDR3 nucleotides are TGTGCCAGCAGCTCTCGTAGGCAGGTCAGGCCCATTGAAGCTTTCTTT. Variable domain in full (rest from reference TRBV7-9 and TRBJ1-1): DTGVSQNPRHKITKRGQNVTFRCDPISEHNRLYWYRQTLGQGPEFLTYFQNEAQLEKSRLLSDRFSAERPKGSFSTLEIQRTEQGDSAMYLCASSSRRQVRPIEAFFGQGTRLTVV.

This clonotype occurred a few times. The chain couples TRBV15 to TRBJ1-2, with D possibly TRBD1 on 6 matching bases. Per germline, CDR1 LNHNV and CDR2 YYDKDF (reference sequence). V was trimmed by 0 bases and J by 4 bases, leaving 18 bases between them. The CDR3 runs 17 residues. The CDR3 sequence is CATSRDTRGGVGYGYTF. The CDR3 region has the DNA TGTGCCACCAGCAGAGATACGCGGGGGGGCGTCGGCTATGGCTACACCTTC.

This clonotype was counted ten times or more. The V gene is TRBV18, the J gene TRBJ1-1; 8 bases match TRBD1. This CDR3 is built from 16 residues. J gave up 2 bases and V 0 bases, and 5 bases lay outside the gene matches. Looked up from germline, CDR1 is KGHSH and CDR2 is LQKENI. CDR3 sequence (DNA): TGTGCCAGCTCACCACCGAACAGGGGGTACAACACTGAAGCTTTCTTT. It is translated as CASSPPNRGYNTEAFF.

This chain uses TRBV3-1 with TRBJ2-7, with 9 bases that match TRBD1. Trimming removed 3 bases from V and 1 base from J; junction bases left unmatched: 4. Germline V gene lookup returns CDR1 LGHDT and CDR2 YNNKEL (reference sequence). The CDR3 totals 15 residues. CDR3 in amino acids: CASSHEGQGSYEQYF. The CDR3 bases are TGTGCCAGCAGCCATGAGGGACAGGGATCCTACGAGCAGTACTTC.

This clonotype showed up many times. Here the CDR3 reads CASSLGQGALETQYF. CDR3 bases: TGCGCCAGCAGCTTGGGACAGGGGGCGCTTGAGACCCAGTACTTC. The chain carries TRBV5-1 and TRBJ2-5; 10 bases map to TRBD1. The V segment lost 0 bases and the J segment 5 bases; nucleotides outside the gene matches: 4. The length of the CDR3 is 15 residues. Per the germline V gene, CDR1 is SGHRS and CDR2 is YFSETQ.

This clonotype was counted ten times or more. V usage is TRBV20-1 and J usage is TRBJ2-7; unclear D gene. Trimming stripped 3 bases from V and 2 bases from J, with 14 bases between. CDR1 and CDR2 from the germline V gene are DFQATT and SNEGSKA (reference sequence). This CDR3 contains 14 residues. CDR3 bases: TGCAGTGCTAGCGAAGGGTCATGGGCCTACGAGCAGTACTTC. As protein: CSASEGSWAYEQYF.

This clonotype was seen at least ten times. V usage is TRBV5-1 and J usage is TRBJ2-1; TRBD1 agrees at 9 bases. Looked up from germline, CDR1 is SGHRS and CDR2 is YFSETQ. V was clipped by 2 bases and J by 5 bases; unmatched bases: 2. CDR3 length: 14 residues. The CDR3 spells CASSLQGANNEQFF. The DNA of the CDR3 is TGCGCCAGCAGCTTACAGGGGGCGAACAATGAGCAGTTCTTC.

This clonotype was seen repeatedly, ten times or more. The chain couples TRBV27 to TRBJ1-5; D is uncertain. There are 14 residues in the CDR3. V gave up 1 base and J gave up 6 bases, with 10 bases separating them. Germline lookup yields CDR1 MNHEY and CDR2 SMNVEV (reference sequence). The CDR3 DNA follows: TGTGCCAGCAGTTTATTCCAGAACGGTCAGCCCCAGCATTTT. It is translated as CASSLFQNGQPQHF.

The chain links TRBV20-1 to TRBJ1-6; D remains unclear. V was clipped by 6 bases and J by 10 bases, with 19 bases between them. There are 14 residues in the CDR3. Germline V gene sequence: CDR1 DFQATT, CDR2 SNEGSKA (reference sequence). The CDR3 nucleotides are TGCAGTGCCAAATCTGGGCAGGCTATCTCACCCCTCCACTTT. Its translation: CSAKSGQAISPLHF.

In its sample, this clonotype was seen many times. The chain links TRBV18 to TRBJ1-1, with D possibly TRBD1 on 6 matching bases. Germline V gene data show CDR1 as KGHSH and CDR2 as LQKENI. The CDR3 extends over 16 amino acids. V lost 4 bases and J lost 6, with 21 bases in between. This chain's CDR3 is CASSLQGNNRGSEAFF. CDR3 nucleotide sequence: TGTGCCAGCTCACTTCAGGGGAACAACCGGGGTTCTGAAGCTTTCTTT. Together with reference TRBV18 and TRBJ1-1, the CDR3 gives the full variable domain: NAGVMQNPRHLVRRRGQEARLRCSPMKGHSHVYWYRQLPEEGLKFMVYLQKENIIDESGMPKERFSAEFPKEGPSILRIQQVVRGDSAAYFCASSLQGNNRGSEAFFGQGTRLTVV.